This record concerns one T cell receptor beta chain sequence. Its target is unknown. The sample is drawn from a study of regulatory T cells in long-lasting Graves disease. Arm-PCR with iRepertoire HTBI primers amplified the CDR3 regions for these TCR beta libraries. MiXCR was run by TCRdb on the multiplex PCR reads, yielding one entry per CDR3 protein. There are 700,000 or so distinct CDR3 sequences in the sample; 30% occur only once, and 35% to 55% lies in the top ten. Germline V gene lookup returns CDR1 DFQATT and CDR2 SNEGSKA (reference sequence). The CDR3 covers 12 residues. Trimming removed 6 bases from V and 6 bases from J; junction bases left unmatched: 4. Time point noted: persistent/refractory GD, antithyroid drugs over 5 years with positive TRAb. There was RNA extracted from PBMCs, and the TCR library was made from it. Peripheral blood, around 9.9 milliliters per patient, was collected in EDTA tubes.

Findings and limits, study-wide: Newly diagnosed Graves' patients exceeded persistent ones in TCR diversity.

The V gene is TRBV20-1, the J gene TRBJ1-5; 8 bases line up with TRBD1. The sequencing here drew on peripheral blood mononuclear cells (PBMCs), taken when the disease was refractory, from a patient treated with antithyroid drugs. The sequence was obtained from a female donor with Graves disease. Written as DNA, the CDR3 is TGCAGTGCCTGGACAGGGAGTCAGCCCCAGCATTTT. Its protein is CSAWTGSQPQHF.